The 25 T cell receptor beta chains given below trace back to one sample, sequenced in a study of radiotherapy plus CTLA-4 blockade in lung cancer. The repertoire was sequenced with immunoSEQ multiplex PCR; TCRdb's copy has only in-frame clones and lacks some. This sample yields about 97,000 clones, of which roughly 74% are seen a single time; roughly 3.1% belongs to the top ten. Sequencing used peripheral blood, obtained from a patient treated with radiotherapy plus ipilimumab. These receptors were taken from a human donor with non-small cell lung cancer who had a partial response to radiotherapy plus ipilimumab. Some clones in this sample may be carry-over from other donors' samples.

The rearrangement links TRBV2 to TRBJ2-5, with TRBD1 identical over 9 bases. Germline trimming cut 3 bases from V and 11 bases from J; bases unmatched to any gene: 13. In germline, CDR1 is SNHLY, CDR2 FYNNEI. This CDR3 contains 15 residues. CDR3 coding DNA: TGTGCCAGCAGTGAGACGGGACAGGGCTATCTTTCGCAGTACTTC. It specifies CASSETGQGYLSQYF. Full variable domain (rest looked up from reference TRBV2 and TRBJ2-5): EPEVTQTPSHQVTQMGQEVILRCVPISNHLYFYWYRQILGQKVEFLVSFYNNEISEKSEIFDDQFSVERPDGSNFTLKIRSTKLEDSAMYFCASSETGQGYLSQYFGPGTRLLVL.

This chain connects TRBV15 to TRBJ1-5; a weak D match, TRBD1 (5 bases). CDR1 is LNHNV, CDR2 YYDKDF, per germline (reference sequence). V shed 4 bases and J shed 4 bases, with 8 bases lying between them. The CDR3 is 13 residues long. CDR3 nucleotide sequence: TGTGCCACCAGCATCGACAGTAATCAGCCCCAGCATTTT. Protein product: CATSIDSNQPQHF.

The chain carries TRBV15 and TRBJ2-5; TRBD1 aligns across 9 bases. Gene TRBJ2-7 matches the end of the DNA better, so the J call may be wrong. CDR1 is LNHNV, CDR2 YYDKDF, per germline (reference sequence). This CDR3 is built from 15 residues. The CDR3, as DNA: TGTGCCACCAGCAGAGCTCGGACAGGGGCCTACGAGCAGTACTTC. Encoded protein: CATSRARTGAYEQYF.

The chain joins TRBV18 to TRBJ2-5; unclear D gene. The end of the DNA aligns better with TRBJ2-7, so the J call may be wrong. CDR3 length: 16 amino acids. CDR1 is KGHSH and CDR2 is LQKENI in the germline V gene. CDR3 region: CASSPAVSGVSHEQYF. The CDR3 DNA follows: TGTGCCAGCTCACCAGCCGTCTCAGGTGTGTCCCACGAGCAGTACTTC.

This chain connects TRBV9 to TRBJ2-5; a weak D match, TRBD2 (7 bases). The CDR3 is 15 amino acids. CDR1 is SGDLS, CDR2 YYNGEE, per germline. The V end lost 0 bases, the J end lost 4 bases, and 13 bases lay between the germline ends. For the CDR3, the DNA is TGTGCCAGCAGCGTAGACGCGGGGGCGGGAGAGACCCAGTACTTC. This translates into CASSVDAGAGETQYF. The full variable domain, with the rest looked up from reference TRBV9 and TRBJ2-5, is DSGVTQTPKHLITATGQRVTLRCSPRSGDLSVYWYQQSLDQGLQFLIQYYNGEERAKGNILERFSAQQFPDLHSELNLSSLELGDSALYFCASSVDAGAGETQYFGPGTRLLVL.

The chain carries TRBV19 and TRBJ1-5, with D uncertain. This CDR3 is built from 13 residues. Germline CDR1 and CDR2: LNHDA and SQIVND (reference sequence). V dropped 3 bases and J dropped 4 bases, with 7 bases sitting between them. The DNA for the CDR3 is TGTGCCAGTAGTATCATGGCAAATCAGCCCCAGCATTTT. This codes for CASSIMANQPQHF.

The genes are TRBV25-1 and TRBJ2-7; TRBD1 matches at 10 bases. V shed 4 bases and J 1 base; nucleotides not matched to a gene: 7. From germline, CDR1 is MGHDK and CDR2 SYGVNS. The CDR3 is made up of 16 amino acids. The CDR3 region is CASSGAPGQGSYEQYF. CDR3 nucleotide sequence: TGTGCCAGCAGTGGAGCGCCGGGACAGGGGTCCTACGAGCAGTACTTC.

This clone was counted only a few times. CDR3 coding DNA: TGCAGCGTTGACCTACAGGGGTGGTTCACTGAAGCTTTCTTT. Translation gives CSVDLQGWFTEAFF. This sequence joins TRBV29-1 and TRBJ1-1; 7 nucleotides line up with TRBD1. Trimming at V came to 3 bases and at J to 4 bases, leaving 8 bases not matched to a gene. The CDR3 totals 14 residues. Germline CDR1 is SQVTM and CDR2 is ANQGSEA.

The chain recombines TRBV5-8 with TRBJ1-1, with D possibly TRBD1 on 5 matching bases. Germline V CDR1 and CDR2: SGHTS, YDEGEE. The V and J ends lost 0 bases and 1 base respectively, with 7 bases between them. This CDR3 contains 14 residues. CDR3 protein: CASSLGQKNTEAFF. DNA of the CDR3: TGTGCCAGCAGCTTGGGACAGAAGAACACTGAAGCTTTCTTT.

The chain recombines TRBV7-8 with TRBJ2-3, with D tentatively TRBD2 (6 bases). Germline values: CDR1 SGHVS, CDR2 FQNEAQ. Trimming pared 5 bases from V and 4 bases from J, leaving 16 bases between. This CDR3 is built from 15 residues. CDR3 in DNA: TGTGCCAGCAGCGCGGGGACTTCTTATTCAGATACGCAGTATTTT. Protein product: CASSAGTSYSDTQYF.

The rearrangement links TRBV15 to TRBJ2-2, with D tentatively TRBD2 (7 bases). The CDR3 runs to 15 residues. V gave up 3 bases and J gave up 4 bases, with 12 bases separating them. Germline V gene data show CDR1 as LNHNV and CDR2 as YYDKDF (reference sequence). The CDR3 coding sequence is TGTGCCACCAGCAGGGGGGGGGCGAGCACCGGGGAGCTGTTTTTT. This encodes CATSRGGASTGELFF.

The chain employs TRBV19 and TRBJ2-5; maybe TRBD2 (5 bases). This CDR3 contains 13 residues. The germline CDR1 and CDR2 sequences are LNHDA and SQIVND (reference sequence). Trimming left V 5 bases short and J 5 bases short, with 12 bases between. CDR3 nucleotides: TGTGCCAGTAGTGGGCTAGCACGCGAGACCCAGTACTTC. Translation gives CASSGLARETQYF.

The chain recombines TRBV2 with TRBJ2-5, with 7 bases aligning to TRBD1. The length of the CDR3 is 14 residues. V was clipped by 5 bases and J by 2 bases; unmatched bases: 5. Germline V gene sequence: CDR1 SNHLY, CDR2 FYNNEI. The CDR3 DNA reads as TGTGCCAGCAGTCCGGGACAGAGACAAGAGACCCAGTACTTC. It codes for CASSPGQRQETQYF. The variable domain in full, completed from reference TRBV2 and TRBJ2-5, reads EPEVTQTPSHQVTQMGQEVILRCVPISNHLYFYWYRQILGQKVEFLVSFYNNEISEKSEIFDDQFSVERPDGSNFTLKIRSTKLEDSAMYFCASSPGQRQETQYFGPGTRLLVL.

The rearrangement joins TRBV7-9 to TRBJ2-7; 7 bases are shared with TRBD2. There are 14 residues in the CDR3. With 4 bases clipped from V and 5 bases from J, the junction kept 8 bases outside the gene matches. Germline V gene sequence: CDR1 SEHNR, CDR2 FQNEAQ (reference sequence). As DNA, the CDR3 is TGTGCCAGCAGCTGGGGGGGGGAGTGGGACGAGCAGTACTTC. Translated: CASSWGGEWDEQYF.

This clone has only a few counts. The chain carries TRBV14 and TRBJ2-7, with D possibly TRBD2 on 6 matching bases. V dropped 0 bases and J dropped 2 bases, with 20 bases sitting between them. CDR1 is SGHDN, CDR2 FVKESK, per germline. The CDR3 is made up of 18 amino acids. The chain's CDR3 is CASSQEAPWRGDAYEQYF. The CDR3 DNA follows: TGTGCCAGCAGCCAAGAAGCTCCCTGGAGGGGCGACGCCTACGAGCAGTACTTC.

V is TRBV28 and J is TRBJ1-5; 7 nucleotides line up with TRBD1. CDR1 is MDHEN, CDR2 SYDVKM, per germline. This CDR3 has 15 residues. V was clipped by 5 bases and J by 3 bases; unmatched bases: 7. The CDR3 reads CASSRQGLVNQPQHF. The CDR3 nucleotides read TGTGCCAGCAGTAGACAGGGCCTCGTCAATCAGCCCCAGCATTTT.

This clone was picked up one time. This chain joins TRBV11-2 and TRBJ2-3; D gene unclear. Germline assignment: CDR1 SGHAT and CDR2 FQNNGV. The V gene lost 0 bases and the J gene lost 5 bases, with 6 bases spanning the gap. The length of the CDR3 is 13 residues. The CDR3 reads CASSLDRVDTQYF. Written as DNA, the CDR3 is TGTGCCAGCAGCTTAGATCGGGTAGATACGCAGTATTTT.

The rearrangement uses TRBV19 and TRBJ2-1; tentatively, D is TRBD2 (6 bases). V lost 8 bases to trimming and J lost 4 bases, with 12 bases between them. Germline values: CDR1 LNHDA, CDR2 SQIVND (reference sequence). This CDR3 has 13 amino acids. CDR3 in amino acids: CASGRAGYNEQFF. The CDR3 coding sequence is TGTGCCAGTGGCCGGGCGGGGTACAATGAGCAGTTCTTC. Full variable domain (outside the CDR3, taken from reference TRBV19 and TRBJ2-1): DGGITQSPKYLFRKEGQNVTLSCEQNLNHDAMYWYRQDPGQGLRLIYYSQIVNDFQKGDIAEGYSVSREKKESFPLTVTSAQKNPTAFYLCASGRAGYNEQFFGPGTRLTVL.

V gene TRBV5-4 combines with J gene TRBJ2-2, with TRBD2 matching over 15 bases. This CDR3 is 16 amino acids long. V gave up 6 bases and J gave up 4 bases; unmatched junction bases: 4. Germline V CDR1 and CDR2: SGHNT, YYREEE (reference sequence). The CDR3 bases are TGTGCCAGCACTAGGACTAGCGGGGGGGCCACCGGGGAGCTGTTTTTT. Encoded protein: CASTRTSGGATGELFF.

The rearrangement uses TRBV5-1 and TRBJ2-5; 10 bases map to TRBD2. TRBJ2-7 matches the DNA end more closely, so the J call is doubtful. CDR3 length: 15 residues. Germline V gene lookup returns CDR1 SGHRS and CDR2 YFSETQ. DNA of the CDR3: TGCGCCAGCAGCTTGATAGCGGGAGGAACGCGCGAGCAGTACTTC. Protein product: CASSLIAGGTREQYF.

This clone was counted a single time. CDR3 residues: CASRQRGGAYEQYF. The CDR3, as DNA: TGTGCCAGCCGACAGCGGGGGGGAGCCTACGAGCAGTACTTC. The rearrangement links TRBV19 to TRBJ2-7; the match to TRBD2 covers 10 bases. The V gene's germline CDR1 is LNHDA and CDR2 SQIVND (reference sequence). V lost 9 bases to trimming and J lost 2 bases; unmatched junction nucleotides: 7. CDR3 length equals 14 residues.

The sample holds one count of this clone. The V gene is TRBV5-4, the J gene TRBJ2-7, with 8 positions matching TRBD2. V lost 4 bases, J lost 2 bases, and 11 bases stayed unmatched. CDR3 length: 16 amino acids. From germline, CDR1 is SGHNT and CDR2 YYREEE (reference sequence). The CDR3 loop is CASSNDFSGVTYEQYF. The CDR3 region has the DNA TGTGCCAGCAGCAACGACTTTAGCGGGGTCACCTACGAGCAGTACTTC.

The CDR3 spells CASRLGQLGEQYF. The CDR3 coding sequence is TGTGCCAGCAGGTTGGGACAGTTAGGCGAGCAGTACTTC. The V call is TRBV7-8, the J call TRBJ2-7; 7 bases line up with TRBD1. CDR3 length equals 13 residues. The germline CDR1 and CDR2 sequences are SGHVS and FQNEAQ. The J segment lost 6 bases and the V segment lost 6 bases, leaving 8 bases of the junction unmatched.

This sequence joins TRBV2 and TRBJ2-5; 8 nucleotides agree with TRBD1. The J call is uncertain, as TRBJ2-7 better fits the DNA end. The CDR3 sequence is 15 residues long. Germline V CDR1 and CDR2: SNHLY, FYNNEI. The CDR3 region has the DNA TGTGCCACTAAACGACAGGGGCCCTCGGCCTACGAGCAGTACTTC. Its protein product is CATKRQGPSAYEQYF.

The gene calls are TRBV28 and TRBJ1-5, with D possibly being TRBD1 (6 bases). Germline assignment: CDR1 MDHEN and CDR2 SYDVKM. The CDR3 contains 14 residues. The germline V and J ends were trimmed by 6 bases and 10 bases, with 19 bases remaining between them. The chain's CDR3 is CASRPDRPTIPQHF. The CDR3 region has the DNA TGTGCCAGCAGACCCGACAGGCCGACGATACCCCAGCATTTT.